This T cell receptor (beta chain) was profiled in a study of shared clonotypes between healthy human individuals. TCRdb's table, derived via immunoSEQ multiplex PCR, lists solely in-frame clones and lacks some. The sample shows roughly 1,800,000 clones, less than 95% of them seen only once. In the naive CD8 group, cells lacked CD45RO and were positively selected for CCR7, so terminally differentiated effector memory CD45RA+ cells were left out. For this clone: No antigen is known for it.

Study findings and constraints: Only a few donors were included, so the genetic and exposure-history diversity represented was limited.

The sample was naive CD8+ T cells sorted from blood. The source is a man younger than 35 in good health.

Here the CDR3 reads CASSYPSGTATSMNTEAFF. CDR3 sequence (DNA): TGTGCCAGCAGCTACCCGTCCGGGACAGCTACCTCCATGAACACTGAAGCTTTCTTT. J is TRBJ1-1 and V is TRBV7-9, with 7 bases identical to TRBD1. The CDR3 spans 19 residues. The germline gives CDR1 SEHNR, CDR2 FQNEAQ (reference sequence). V trimming: 4 bases; J trimming: 0 bases; junction bases outside the gene matches: 17.